A single sample gave rise to the 4 T cell receptor beta chains below, sequenced in a study of blood T cells in healthy people across ages. Next came a second PCR, run for roughly 6 to 11 cycles, which used a sample-barcoded 5' primer along with a J-beta primer mix. TCRdb used MiXCR to reprocess the 5' RACE reads, holding one entry per CDR3 protein. The top ten hold 30% to 45% of the sample, which has about 640,000 distinct CDR3 sequences, roughly 58% seen once. The sequencing sample was made of blood. All receptors come from a man in his sixties in good health.

The chain links TRBV29-1 to TRBJ2-7, with 7 bases aligning to TRBD2. The CDR3 runs to 13 residues. V gave up 4 bases and J gave up 4 bases; unmatched junction bases: 7. Looked up from germline, CDR1 is SQVTM and CDR2 is ANQGSEA. The CDR3 spells CSVGGGMVYEQYF. In DNA, the CDR3 is TGCAGCGTTGGGGGGGGAATGGTGTACGAGCAGTACTTC.

This sequence joins TRBV2 and TRBJ1-5; D possibly corresponds to TRBD1 (5 bases). The CDR3 runs 15 residues. V lost 10 bases to trimming and J lost 4 bases, with 20 bases between them. In germline, CDR1 is SNHLY, CDR2 FYNNEI. The CDR3 loop reads CATSIAQGANQPQHF. CDR3 nucleotides: TGTGCCACCTCGATCGCTCAGGGAGCAAATCAGCCCCAGCATTTT.

The chain uses TRBV29-1 and TRBJ1-2; 8 bases match TRBD1. The CDR3 runs 14 residues. Germline V gives CDR1 SQVTM, CDR2 ANQGSEA. The junction had 6 bases not matched to a gene; V was cut back by 6 bases and J by 0 bases. CDR3 bases: TGCAGCGTCTCCTTGACAGGGGCTAACTATGGCTACACCTTC. The encoded protein is CSVSLTGANYGYTF.

This clonotype turned up a few times. This sequence joins TRBV7-2 and TRBJ2-3; D unresolved. The CDR3 contains 13 residues. Germline V lookup: CDR1 SGHTA, CDR2 FQGNSA. V gave up 5 bases and J gave up 2 bases, with 8 bases separating them. In DNA form, the CDR3 reads TGTGCCAGCAGCACCCGAGACACAGATACGCAGTATTTT. Its protein is CASSTRDTDTQYF. Using reference TRBV7-2 and TRBJ2-3 for the parts outside the CDR3, the full variable domain is GAGVSQSPSNKVTEKGKDVELRCDPISGHTALYWYRQSLGQGLEFLIYFQGNSAPDKSGLPSDRFSAERTGGSVSTLTIQRTQQEDSAVYLCASSTRDTDTQYFGPGTRLTVL.